This T cell receptor (beta chain) came from a study of T cells in Graves' hyperthyroidism and ophthalmopathy. Turning to the study itself: Blood from the periphery was taken at initial diagnosis, before any treatment.

TCR beta CDR3 sequences were amplified from RNA transcripts. During a first-round RT-PCR of the TCR CDR3, the HTBI primer set was used. From the multiplex PCR reads, TCRdb called clonotypes with MiXCR, one entry per CDR3 protein. The sample records hundreds of thousands of distinct CDR3 sequences, approximately 14% being singletons. The patients, who ranged from 18 to 65 in age, presented with newly diagnosed hyperthyroidism lasting under 2 months. The study excluded patients with uncontrolled infection, other autoimmune disease, pregnancy or lactation. Study-level results: In validation, the model predicted ophthalmopathy. These predictions came a median 6.5 months before onset.

V lost 6 bases, J lost 7 bases, and 13 bases lay in between. Germline V gene data show CDR1 as SNHLY and CDR2 as FYNNEI. The CDR3 covers 13 residues. In this sample, this clonotype turned up many times. Its cognate antigen is unknown. The specimen sequenced was blood. V and J are TRBV2 and TRBJ1-5, with D possibly matching TRBD1 (6 bases). The TCR originated in a woman between 25 and 40 years old with Graves' hyperthyroidism. CDR3 region: CASRRGGGQPQHF. The CDR3 nucleotides are TGTGCCAGCAGGCGAGGGGGGGGCCAGCCCCAGCATTTT. Drawing the rest from reference TRBV2 and TRBJ1-5, the complete variable domain is EPEVTQTPSHQVTQMGQEVILRCVPISNHLYFYWYRQILGQKVEFLVSFYNNEISEKSEIFDDQFSVERPDGSNFTLKIRSTKLEDSAMYFCASRRGGGQPQHFGDGTRLSIL.